This record concerns one TCR beta chain sequence. Its antigen is as yet unknown. The CDR3 consists of 14 residues. CDR1 SGHVS and CDR2 FQNEAQ come from the germline V gene. V lost 1 base to trimming and J lost 4 bases; unmatched junction nucleotides: 1. This entry comes from a study of cytomegalovirus exposure and HLA in healthy donors. General study points: Diagnosis of cytomegalovirus status made by the classifier reportedly showed high specificity and sensitivity. Investigators reported around 150 TCR beta chains as tied to cytomegalovirus. Most TCR sequences proved rare, with some public TCRs found in many donors.

Libraries were prepared by immunoSEQ multiplex PCR; TCRdb keeps only in-frame clonotypes and omits some of them. The repertoire consists of 200,000 to 300,000 clones, with more than 75% occurring once and the leading ten covering around 1.2%. The sequenced sample consisted of PBMCs. The TCR sequence derives from a woman under 40 in good health and CMV-seropositive. The chain links TRBV7-8 to TRBJ2-1; 7 bases are a match to TRBD1. Written as DNA, the CDR3 is TGTGCCAGCAGCTTAGACAGGGGTTACAATGAGCAGTTCTTC. This sequence encodes CASSLDRGYNEQFF.